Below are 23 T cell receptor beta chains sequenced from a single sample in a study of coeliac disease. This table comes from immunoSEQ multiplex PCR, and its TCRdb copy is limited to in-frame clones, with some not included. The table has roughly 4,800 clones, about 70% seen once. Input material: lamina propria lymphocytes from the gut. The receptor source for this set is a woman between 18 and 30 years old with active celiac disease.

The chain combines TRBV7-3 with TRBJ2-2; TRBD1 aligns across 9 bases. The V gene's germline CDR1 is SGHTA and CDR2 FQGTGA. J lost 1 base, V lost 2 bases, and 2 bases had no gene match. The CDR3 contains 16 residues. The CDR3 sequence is CASSLGGQGNTGELFF. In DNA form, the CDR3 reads TGTGCCAGCAGCTTAGGGGGACAGGGGAACACCGGGGAGCTGTTTTTT. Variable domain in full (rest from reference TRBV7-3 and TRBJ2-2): GAGVSQTPSNKVTEKGKYVELRCDPISGHTALYWYRQSLGQGPEFLIYFQGTGAADDSGLPNDRFFAVRPEGSVSTLKIQRTERGDSAVYLCASSLGGQGNTGELFFGEGSRLTVL.

In nucleotides, the CDR3 is TGTGCCAGCAGAGAGGGGGAGAACCGAAATAATTCACCCCTCCACTTT. Amino acids: CASREGENRNNSPLHF. The V gene is TRBV2, the J gene TRBJ1-6, with D possibly being TRBD1 (6 bases). This CDR3 has 16 amino acids. The germline CDR1 and CDR2 sequences are SNHLY and FYNNEI. Trimming removed 6 bases from V and 5 bases from J, with 17 bases in between.

CDR3 sequence (DNA): TGTGCCAGCGGACTAGCGGGTATCACAGATACGCAGTATTTT. Its protein product is CASGLAGITDTQYF. The V and J genes are TRBV2 and TRBJ2-3, with 11 bases aligning to TRBD2. The J segment lost 2 bases and the V segment lost 8 bases, leaving 3 bases of the junction unmatched. The CDR3 extends over 14 amino acids. Germline values: CDR1 SNHLY, CDR2 FYNNEI.

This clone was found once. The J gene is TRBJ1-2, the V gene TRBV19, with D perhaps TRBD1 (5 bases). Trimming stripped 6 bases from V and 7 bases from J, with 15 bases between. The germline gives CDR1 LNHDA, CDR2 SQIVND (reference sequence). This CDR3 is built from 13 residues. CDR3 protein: CASSWGWVGGYTF. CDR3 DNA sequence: TGTGCCAGTAGCTGGGGCTGGGTAGGTGGCTACACCTTC. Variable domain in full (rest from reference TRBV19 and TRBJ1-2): DGGITQSPKYLFRKEGQNVTLSCEQNLNHDAMYWYRQDPGQGLRLIYYSQIVNDFQKGDIAEGYSVSREKKESFPLTVTSAQKNPTAFYLCASSWGWVGGYTFGSGTRLTVV.

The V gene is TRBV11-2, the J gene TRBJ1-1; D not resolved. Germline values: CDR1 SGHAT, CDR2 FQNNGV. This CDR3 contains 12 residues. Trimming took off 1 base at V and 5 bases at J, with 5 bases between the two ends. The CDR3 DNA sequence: TGTGCCAGCAGCTTAGCCGCGACTGAAGCTTTCTTT. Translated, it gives CASSLAATEAFF.

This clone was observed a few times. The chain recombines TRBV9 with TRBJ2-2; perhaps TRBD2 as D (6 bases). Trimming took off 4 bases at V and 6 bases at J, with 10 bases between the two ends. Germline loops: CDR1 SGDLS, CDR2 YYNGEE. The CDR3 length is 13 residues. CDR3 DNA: TGTGCCAGCAGCTTAGGGACTGCCGGGGAGCTGTTTTTT. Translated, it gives CASSLGTAGELFF. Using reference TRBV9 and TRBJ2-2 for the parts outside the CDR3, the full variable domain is DSGVTQTPKHLITATGQRVTLRCSPRSGDLSVYWYQQSLDQGLQFLIQYYNGEERAKGNILERFSAQQFPDLHSELNLSSLELGDSALYFCASSLGTAGELFFGEGSRLTVL.

The CDR3 DNA reads TGCGCCAGCGCTAGCGTGGATGGAACCTACGAGCAGTACTTC. Translating gives CASASVDGTYEQYF. The chain is built from TRBV5-1 and TRBJ2-7, with D possibly being TRBD2 (6 bases). The CDR3 has 14 amino acids. The V gene lost 7 bases and the J gene lost 2 bases, with 16 bases spanning the gap. Looked up from germline, CDR1 is SGHRS and CDR2 is YFSETQ. The full variable domain, completed using reference TRBV5-1 and TRBJ2-7, is KAGVTQTPRYLIKTRGQQVTLSCSPISGHRSVSWYQQTPGQGLQFLFEYFSETQRNKGNFPGRFSGRQFSNSRSEMNVSTLELGDSALYLCASASVDGTYEQYFGPGTRLTVT.

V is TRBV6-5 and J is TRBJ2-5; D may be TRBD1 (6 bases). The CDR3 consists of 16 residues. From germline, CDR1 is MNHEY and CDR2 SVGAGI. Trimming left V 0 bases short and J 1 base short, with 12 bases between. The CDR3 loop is CASSYSQTGLQETQYF. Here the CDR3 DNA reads TGTGCCAGCAGTTACTCGCAGACAGGACTCCAAGAGACCCAGTACTTC.

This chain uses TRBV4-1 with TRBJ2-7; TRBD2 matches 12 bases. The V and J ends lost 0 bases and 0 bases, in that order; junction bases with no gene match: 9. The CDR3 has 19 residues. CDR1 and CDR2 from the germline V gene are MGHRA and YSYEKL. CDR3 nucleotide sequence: TGCGCCAGCAGCCAAGACCGTCTAGCGGGAGGGATCAGCTCCTACGAGCAGTACTTC. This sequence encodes CASSQDRLAGGISSYEQYF.

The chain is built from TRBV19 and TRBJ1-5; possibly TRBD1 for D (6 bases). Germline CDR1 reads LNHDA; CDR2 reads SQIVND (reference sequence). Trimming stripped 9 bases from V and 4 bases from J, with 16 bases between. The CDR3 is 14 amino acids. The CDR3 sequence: CASRYVQGNQPQHF. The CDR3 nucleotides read TGTGCCAGCCGGTATGTACAGGGTAATCAGCCCCAGCATTTT.

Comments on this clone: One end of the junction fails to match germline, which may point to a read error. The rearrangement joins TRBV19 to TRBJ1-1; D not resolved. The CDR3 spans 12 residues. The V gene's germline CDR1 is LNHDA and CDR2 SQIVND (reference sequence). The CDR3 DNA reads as TGTGCCAGTAGTATCGGCGGAACTGAATCTTTCTTT. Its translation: CASSIGGTESFF. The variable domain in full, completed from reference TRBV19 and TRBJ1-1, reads DGGITQSPKYLFRKEGQNVTLSCEQNLNHDAMYWYRQDPGQGLRLIYYSQIVNDFQKGDIAEGYSVSREKKESFPLTVTSAQKNPTAFYLCASSIGGTESFFGQGTRLTVV.

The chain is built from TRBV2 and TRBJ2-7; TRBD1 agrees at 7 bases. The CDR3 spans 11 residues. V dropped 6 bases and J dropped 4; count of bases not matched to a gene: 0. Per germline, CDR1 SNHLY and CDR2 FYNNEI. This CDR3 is CASRQGYEQYF. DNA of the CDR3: TGTGCCAGCAGACAGGGGTACGAGCAGTACTTC.

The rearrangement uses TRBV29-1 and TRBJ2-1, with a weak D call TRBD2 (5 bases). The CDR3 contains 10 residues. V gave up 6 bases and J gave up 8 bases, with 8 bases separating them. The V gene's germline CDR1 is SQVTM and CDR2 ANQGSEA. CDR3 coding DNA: TGCAGCGTGTCGGACTATGAGCAGTTCTTC. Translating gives CSVSDYEQFF.

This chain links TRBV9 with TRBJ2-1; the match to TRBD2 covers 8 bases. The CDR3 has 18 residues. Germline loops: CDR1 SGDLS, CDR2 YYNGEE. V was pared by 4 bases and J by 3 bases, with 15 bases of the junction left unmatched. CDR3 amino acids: CASSPSQTSVNLYNEQFF. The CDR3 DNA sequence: TGTGCCAGCAGCCCGAGCCAGACTAGCGTGAATCTCTACAATGAGCAGTTCTTC.

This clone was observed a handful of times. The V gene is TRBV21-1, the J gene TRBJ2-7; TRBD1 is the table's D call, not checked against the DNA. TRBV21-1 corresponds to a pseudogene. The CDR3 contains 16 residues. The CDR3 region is CASSPHSRPGSYEQYF. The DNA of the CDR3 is TGTGCCAGCAGCCCCCATAGTCGGCCAGGCTCCTACGAGCAGTACTTC.

The CDR3 region has the DNA TGTGCCAGCTGGGAGGACAGGAGTAAACGGTACTTC. The encoded protein is CASWEDRSKRYF. V gene TRBV27 combines with J gene TRBJ2-7; perhaps TRBD1 as D (7 bases). Per germline, CDR1 MNHEY and CDR2 SMNVEV (reference sequence). The CDR3 covers 12 residues. V lost 8 bases to trimming and J lost 12 bases, with 20 bases between them.

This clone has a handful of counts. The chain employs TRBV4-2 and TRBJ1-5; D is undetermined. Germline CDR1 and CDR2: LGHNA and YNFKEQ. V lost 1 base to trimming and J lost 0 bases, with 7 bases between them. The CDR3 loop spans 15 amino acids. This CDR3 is CASSQGYNSNQPQHF. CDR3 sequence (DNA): TGTGCCAGCAGCCAAGGTTATAATAGCAATCAGCCCCAGCATTTT.

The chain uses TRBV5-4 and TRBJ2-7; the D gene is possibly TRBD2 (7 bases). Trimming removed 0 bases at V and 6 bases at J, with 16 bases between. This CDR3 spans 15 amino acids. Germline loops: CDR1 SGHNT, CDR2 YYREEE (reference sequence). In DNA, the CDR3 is TGTGCCAGCAGCTTGGAAATCGGGGGGCAAGGCGAGCAGTACTTC. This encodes CASSLEIGGQGEQYF.

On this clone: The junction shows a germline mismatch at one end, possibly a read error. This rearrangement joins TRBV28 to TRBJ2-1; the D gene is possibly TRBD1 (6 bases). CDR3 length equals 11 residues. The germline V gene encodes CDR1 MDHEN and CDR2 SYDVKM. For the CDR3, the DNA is TGTGCCAGCAGTCGGGACAAGGAGCAGTTCTTC. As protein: CASSRDKEQFF.

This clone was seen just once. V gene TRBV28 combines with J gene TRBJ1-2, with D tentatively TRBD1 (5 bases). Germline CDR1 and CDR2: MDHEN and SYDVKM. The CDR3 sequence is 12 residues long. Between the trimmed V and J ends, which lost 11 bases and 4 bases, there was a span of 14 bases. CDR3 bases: TGTGCCGCGGGGGGTGGGGGCTATGGCTACACCTTC. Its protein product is CAAGGGGYGYTF.

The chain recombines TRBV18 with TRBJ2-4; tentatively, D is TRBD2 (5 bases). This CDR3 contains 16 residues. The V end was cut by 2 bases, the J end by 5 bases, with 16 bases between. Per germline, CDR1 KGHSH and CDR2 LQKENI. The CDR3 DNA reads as TGTGCCAGCTCACCAAGCGGTGCCGGATACCAAAACATTCAGTACTTC. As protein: CASSPSGAGYQNIQYF.

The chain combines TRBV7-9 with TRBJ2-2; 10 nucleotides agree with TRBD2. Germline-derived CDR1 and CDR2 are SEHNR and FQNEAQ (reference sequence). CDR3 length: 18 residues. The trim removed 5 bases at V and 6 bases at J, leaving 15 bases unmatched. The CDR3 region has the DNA TGTGCCAGCAGCCAAGACCTTCGGGGGACTAGCGTTCCCGGGGAGCTGTTTTTT. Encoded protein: CASSQDLRGTSVPGELFF.

CDR3 residues: CASRELAGRFNEQFF. The CDR3 DNA sequence: TGTGCCAGCAGGGAACTAGCGGGAAGATTTAATGAGCAGTTCTTC. The chain employs TRBV2 and TRBJ2-1, with TRBD2 identical over 10 bases. Germline CDR1 reads SNHLY; CDR2 reads FYNNEI. Trimming took 6 bases from V and 7 from J; bases not matched to a gene: 9. CDR3 length: 15 amino acids.